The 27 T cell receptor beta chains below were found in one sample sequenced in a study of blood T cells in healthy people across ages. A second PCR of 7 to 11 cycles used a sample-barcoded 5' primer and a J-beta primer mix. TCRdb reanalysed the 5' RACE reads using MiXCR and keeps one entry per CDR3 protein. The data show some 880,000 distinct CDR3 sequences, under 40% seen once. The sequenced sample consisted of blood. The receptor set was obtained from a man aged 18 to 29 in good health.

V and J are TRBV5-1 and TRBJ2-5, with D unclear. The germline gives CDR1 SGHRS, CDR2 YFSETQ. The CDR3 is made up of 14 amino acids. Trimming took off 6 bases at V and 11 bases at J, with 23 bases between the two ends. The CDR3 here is CASNGSPRSNEQYF. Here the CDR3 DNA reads TGCGCCAGCAACGGCAGCCCCCGATCGAATGAGCAGTACTTC.

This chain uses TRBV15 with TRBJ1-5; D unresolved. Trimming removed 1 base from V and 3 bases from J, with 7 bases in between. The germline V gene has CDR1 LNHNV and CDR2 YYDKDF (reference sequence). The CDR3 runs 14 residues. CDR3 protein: CATSRGEVNQPQHF. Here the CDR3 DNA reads TGTGCCACCAGCAGAGGGGAAGTCAATCAGCCCCAGCATTTT.

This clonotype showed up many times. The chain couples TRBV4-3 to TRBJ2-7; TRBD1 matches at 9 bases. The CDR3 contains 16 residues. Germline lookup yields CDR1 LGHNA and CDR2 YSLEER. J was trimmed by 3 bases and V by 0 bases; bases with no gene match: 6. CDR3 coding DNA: TGCGCCAGCAGCCAAGACGGGACAGGGAATTTCTACGAGCAGTACTTC. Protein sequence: CASSQDGTGNFYEQYF.

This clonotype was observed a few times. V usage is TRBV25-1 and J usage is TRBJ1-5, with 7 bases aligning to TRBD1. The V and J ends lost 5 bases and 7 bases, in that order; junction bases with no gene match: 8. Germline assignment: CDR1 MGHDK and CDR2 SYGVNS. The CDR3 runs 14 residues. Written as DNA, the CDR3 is TGTGCCAGCAGTCAGACAGGGTCTCGGCAGCCCCAGCATTTT. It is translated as CASSQTGSRQPQHF.

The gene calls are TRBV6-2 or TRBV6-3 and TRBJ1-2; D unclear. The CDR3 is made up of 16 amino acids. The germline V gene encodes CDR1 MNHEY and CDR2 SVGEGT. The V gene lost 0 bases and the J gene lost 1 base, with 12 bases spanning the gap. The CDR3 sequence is CASSYSATGNNYGYTF. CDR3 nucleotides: TGTGCCAGCAGTTACTCGGCCACCGGGAATAACTATGGCTACACCTTC.

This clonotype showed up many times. CDR3 protein: CASRGTGNEKLFF. As DNA, the CDR3 is TGTGCCAGCAGGGGGACAGGGAATGAAAAACTGTTTTTT. V usage is TRBV2 and J usage is TRBJ1-4, with 9 nucleotides matching TRBD1. The ends lost 6 bases at V and 5 bases at J; junction bases unmatched: 1. The CDR3 is 13 residues long. CDR1 and CDR2 (germline): SNHLY, FYNNEI.

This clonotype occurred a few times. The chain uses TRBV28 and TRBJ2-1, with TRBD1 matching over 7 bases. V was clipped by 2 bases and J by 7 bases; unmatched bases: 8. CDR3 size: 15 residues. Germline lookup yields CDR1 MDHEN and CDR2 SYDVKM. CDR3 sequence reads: CASSLDRVVGNEQFF. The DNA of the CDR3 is TGTGCCAGCAGTTTAGACAGGGTGGTAGGTAATGAGCAGTTCTTC.

This chain's CDR3 is CASSLAPRVDSPLHF. In DNA form, the CDR3 reads TGTGCCAGCAGTTTAGCGCCCAGGGTTGATTCACCCCTCCACTTT. This chain links TRBV12-3 or TRBV12-4 with TRBJ1-6, with a tentative D call TRBD1 (5 bases). The CDR3 totals 15 residues. V lost 0 bases to trimming and J lost 8 bases, with 11 bases between them.

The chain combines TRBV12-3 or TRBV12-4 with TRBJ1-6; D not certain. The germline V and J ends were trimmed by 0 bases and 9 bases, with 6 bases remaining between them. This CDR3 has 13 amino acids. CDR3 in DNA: TGTGCCAGCAGTTTAGCGCTAGTTTCACCCCTCCACTTT. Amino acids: CASSLALVSPLHF.

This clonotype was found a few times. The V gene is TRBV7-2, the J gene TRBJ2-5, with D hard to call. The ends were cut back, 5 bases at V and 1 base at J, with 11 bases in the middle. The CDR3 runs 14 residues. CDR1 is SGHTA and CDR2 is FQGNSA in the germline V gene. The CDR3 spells CASSVNSPQETQYF. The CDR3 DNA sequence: TGTGCCAGCAGCGTAAACAGCCCCCAAGAGACCCAGTACTTC.

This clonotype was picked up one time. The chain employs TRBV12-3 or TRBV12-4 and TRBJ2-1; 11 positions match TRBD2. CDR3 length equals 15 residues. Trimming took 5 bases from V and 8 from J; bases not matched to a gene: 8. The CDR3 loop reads CASSIVSGGADEQFF. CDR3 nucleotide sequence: TGTGCCAGCAGTATAGTTAGCGGGGGGGCAGATGAGCAGTTCTTC.

DNA for the CDR3: TGTGCCAGCAGCCCCAGTGGGGGCTCTACTTCACCCCTCCACTTT. This sequence encodes CASSPSGGSTSPLHF. V is TRBV7-9 and J is TRBJ1-6; D is possibly TRBD1 (6 bases). CDR1 is SEHNR and CDR2 is FQNEAQ in the germline V gene (reference sequence). The CDR3 consists of 15 residues. With 5 bases removed from V and 9 bases from J, the gap between germline ends came to 17 bases.

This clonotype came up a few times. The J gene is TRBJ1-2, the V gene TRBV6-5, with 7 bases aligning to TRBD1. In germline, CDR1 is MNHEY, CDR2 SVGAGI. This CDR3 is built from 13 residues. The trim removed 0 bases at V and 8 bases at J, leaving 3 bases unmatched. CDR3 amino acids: CASSYSRGQGYTF. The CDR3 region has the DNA TGTGCCAGCAGTTACTCGAGGGGGCAAGGCTACACCTTC.

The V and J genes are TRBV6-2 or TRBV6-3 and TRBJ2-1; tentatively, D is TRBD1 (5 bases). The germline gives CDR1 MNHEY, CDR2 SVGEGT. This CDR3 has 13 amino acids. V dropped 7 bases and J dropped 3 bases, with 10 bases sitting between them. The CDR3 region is CASNPTVYNEQFF. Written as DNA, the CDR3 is TGTGCCAGCAACCCGACAGTCTACAATGAGCAGTTCTTC.

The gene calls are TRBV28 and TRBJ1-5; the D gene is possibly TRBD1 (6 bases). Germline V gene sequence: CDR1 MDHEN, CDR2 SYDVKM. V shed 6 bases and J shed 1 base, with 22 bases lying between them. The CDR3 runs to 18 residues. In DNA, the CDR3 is TGTGCCAGCAGGGCACATTTTAACAGGGATAGAAGCAATCAGCCCCAGCATTTT. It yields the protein CASRAHFNRDRSNQPQHF.

DNA of the CDR3: TGCAGTGCTAGAGACCCCGAAGGGAGTAGCACTGAAGCTTTCTTT. Its protein product is CSARDPEGSSTEAFF. The chain is built from TRBV20-1 and TRBJ1-1, with no clear D. This CDR3 has 15 residues. The V gene's germline CDR1 is DFQATT and CDR2 SNEGSKA (reference sequence). V lost 0 bases, J lost 4 bases, and 15 bases lay in between.

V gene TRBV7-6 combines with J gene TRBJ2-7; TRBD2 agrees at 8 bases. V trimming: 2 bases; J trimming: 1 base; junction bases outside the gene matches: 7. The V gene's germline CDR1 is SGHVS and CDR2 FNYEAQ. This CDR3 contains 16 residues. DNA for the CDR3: TGTGCCAGCAGCTTAACGGGAGGGCGCTTTTCCTACGAGCAGTACTTC. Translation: CASSLTGGRFSYEQYF.

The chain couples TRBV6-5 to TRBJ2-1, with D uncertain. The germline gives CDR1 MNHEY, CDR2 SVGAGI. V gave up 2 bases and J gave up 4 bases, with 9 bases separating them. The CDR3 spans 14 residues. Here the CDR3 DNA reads TGTGCCAGCAGTTACACTCCTACGTACAATGAGCAGTTCTTC. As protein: CASSYTPTYNEQFF.

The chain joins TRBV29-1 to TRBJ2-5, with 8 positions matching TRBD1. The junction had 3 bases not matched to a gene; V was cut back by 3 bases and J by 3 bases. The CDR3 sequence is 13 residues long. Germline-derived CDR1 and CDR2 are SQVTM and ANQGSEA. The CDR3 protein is CSVDTGGEETQYF. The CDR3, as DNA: TGCAGCGTTGATACAGGGGGTGAAGAGACCCAGTACTTC.

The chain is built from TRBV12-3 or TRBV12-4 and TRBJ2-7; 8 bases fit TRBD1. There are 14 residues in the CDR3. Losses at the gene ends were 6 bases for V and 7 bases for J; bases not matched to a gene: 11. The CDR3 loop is CASSRTGRRDEQYF. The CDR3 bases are TGTGCCAGCAGCCGGACAGGGCGAAGGGATGAGCAGTACTTC.

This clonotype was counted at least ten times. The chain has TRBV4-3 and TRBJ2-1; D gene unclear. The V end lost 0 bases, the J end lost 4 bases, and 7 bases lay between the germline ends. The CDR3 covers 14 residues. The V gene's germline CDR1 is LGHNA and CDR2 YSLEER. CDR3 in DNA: TGCGCCAGCAGCCAAGATTCGCAGTACAATGAGCAGTTCTTC. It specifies CASSQDSQYNEQFF.

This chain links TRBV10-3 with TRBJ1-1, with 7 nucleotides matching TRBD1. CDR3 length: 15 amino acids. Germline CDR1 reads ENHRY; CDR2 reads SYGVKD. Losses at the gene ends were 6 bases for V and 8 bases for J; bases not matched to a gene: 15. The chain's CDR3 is CAIRRDGGRDREAFF. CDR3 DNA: TGTGCCATCAGAAGGGATGGAGGACGGGACAGAGAAGCTTTCTTT.

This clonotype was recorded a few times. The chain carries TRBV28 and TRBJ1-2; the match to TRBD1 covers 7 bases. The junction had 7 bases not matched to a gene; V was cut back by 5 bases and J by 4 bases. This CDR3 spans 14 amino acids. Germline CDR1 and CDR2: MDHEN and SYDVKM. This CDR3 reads CASSTITGVYGYTF. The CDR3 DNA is TGTGCCAGCAGTACAATAACAGGGGTCTATGGCTACACCTTC.

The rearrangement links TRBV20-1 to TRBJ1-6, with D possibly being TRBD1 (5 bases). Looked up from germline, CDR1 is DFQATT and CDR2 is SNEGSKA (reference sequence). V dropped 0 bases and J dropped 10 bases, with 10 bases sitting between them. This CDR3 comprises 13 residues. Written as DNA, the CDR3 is TGCAGTGCTAGAGACGGTGGGGCGTCACCCCTCCACTTT. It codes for CSARDGGASPLHF.

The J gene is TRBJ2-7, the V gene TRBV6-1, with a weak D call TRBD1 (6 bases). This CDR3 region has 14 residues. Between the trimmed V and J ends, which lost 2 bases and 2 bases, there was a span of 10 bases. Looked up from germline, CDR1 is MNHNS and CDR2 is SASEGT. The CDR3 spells CASSEPGATYEQYF. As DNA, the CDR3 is TGTGCCAGCAGTGAACCAGGGGCCACCTACGAGCAGTACTTC.

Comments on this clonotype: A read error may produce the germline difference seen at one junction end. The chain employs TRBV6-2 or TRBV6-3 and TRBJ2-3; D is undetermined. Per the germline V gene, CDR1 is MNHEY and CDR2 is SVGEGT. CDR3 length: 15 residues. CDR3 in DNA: TGTGCAAGCATCTCCGGGCACCCGACGTGGGATACGCAGTATTTT. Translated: CASISGHPTWDTQYF.

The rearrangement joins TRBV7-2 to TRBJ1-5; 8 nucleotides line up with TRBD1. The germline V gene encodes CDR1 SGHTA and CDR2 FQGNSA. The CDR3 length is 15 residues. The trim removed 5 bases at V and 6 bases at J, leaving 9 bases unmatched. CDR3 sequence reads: CASSLQGELGQPQHF. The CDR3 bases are TGTGCCAGCAGCCTACAGGGGGAGCTAGGTCAGCCCCAGCATTTT.